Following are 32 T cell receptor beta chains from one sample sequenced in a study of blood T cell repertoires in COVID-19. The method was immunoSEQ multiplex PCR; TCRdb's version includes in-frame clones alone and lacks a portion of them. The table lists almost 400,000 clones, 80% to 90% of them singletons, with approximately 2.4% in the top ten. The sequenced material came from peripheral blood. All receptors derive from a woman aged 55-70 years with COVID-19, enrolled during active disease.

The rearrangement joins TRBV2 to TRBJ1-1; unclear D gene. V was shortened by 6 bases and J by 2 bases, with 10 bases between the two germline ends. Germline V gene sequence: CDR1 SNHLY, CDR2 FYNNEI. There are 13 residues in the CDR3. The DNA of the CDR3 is TGTGCCAGCAGCCGGGTGCTTAACACTGAAGCTTTCTTT. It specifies CASSRVLNTEAFF.

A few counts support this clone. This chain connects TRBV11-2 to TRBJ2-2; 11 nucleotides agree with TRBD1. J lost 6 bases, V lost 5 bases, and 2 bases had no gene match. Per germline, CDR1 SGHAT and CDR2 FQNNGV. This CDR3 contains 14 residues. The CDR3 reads CASSTGQGAGELFF. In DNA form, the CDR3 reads TGTGCCAGCAGCACGGGACAGGGGGCCGGGGAGCTGTTTTTT.

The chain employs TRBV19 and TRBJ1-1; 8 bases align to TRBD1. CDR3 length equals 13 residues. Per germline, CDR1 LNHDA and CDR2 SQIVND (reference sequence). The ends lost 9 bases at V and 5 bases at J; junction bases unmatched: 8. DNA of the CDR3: TGTGCCAGCCACTCGACAGGGGAGACTGAAGCTTTCTTT. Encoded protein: CASHSTGETEAFF. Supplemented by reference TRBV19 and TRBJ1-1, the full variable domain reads DGGITQSPKYLFRKEGQNVTLSCEQNLNHDAMYWYRQDPGQGLRLIYYSQIVNDFQKGDIAEGYSVSREKKESFPLTVTSAQKNPTAFYLCASHSTGETEAFFGQGTRLTVV.

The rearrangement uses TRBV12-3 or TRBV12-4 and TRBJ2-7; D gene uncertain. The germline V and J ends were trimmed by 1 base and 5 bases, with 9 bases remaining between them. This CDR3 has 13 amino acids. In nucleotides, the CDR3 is TGTGCCAGCAGTTTAGTGGAGCCAGACGAGCAGTACTTC. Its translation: CASSLVEPDEQYF.

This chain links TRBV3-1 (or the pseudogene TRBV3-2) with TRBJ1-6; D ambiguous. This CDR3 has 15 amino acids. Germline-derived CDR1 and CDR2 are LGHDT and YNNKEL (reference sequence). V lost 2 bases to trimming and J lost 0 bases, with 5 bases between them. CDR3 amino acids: CASSQTTSYNSPLHF. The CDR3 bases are TGTGCCAGCAGCCAAACTACCTCCTATAATTCACCCCTCCACTTT.

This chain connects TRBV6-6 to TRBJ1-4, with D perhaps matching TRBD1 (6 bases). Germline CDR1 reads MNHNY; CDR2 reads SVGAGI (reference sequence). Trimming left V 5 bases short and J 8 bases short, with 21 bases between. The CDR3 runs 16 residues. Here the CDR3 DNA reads TGTGCCAGCAGTCCACAAGCGGGGGGCCAACCGGAAAAACTGTTTTTT. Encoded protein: CASSPQAGGQPEKLFF.

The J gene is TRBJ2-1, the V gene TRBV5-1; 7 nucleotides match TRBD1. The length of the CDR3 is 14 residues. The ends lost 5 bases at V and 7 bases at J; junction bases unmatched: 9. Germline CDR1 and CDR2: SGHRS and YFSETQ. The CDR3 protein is CASSDRESTNEQFF. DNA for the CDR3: TGCGCCAGCAGTGACAGGGAGTCTACAAATGAGCAGTTCTTC. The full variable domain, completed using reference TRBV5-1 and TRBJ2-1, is KAGVTQTPRYLIKTRGQQVTLSCSPISGHRSVSWYQQTPGQGLQFLFEYFSETQRNKGNFPGRFSGRQFSNSRSEMNVSTLELGDSALYLCASSDRESTNEQFFGPGTRLTVL.

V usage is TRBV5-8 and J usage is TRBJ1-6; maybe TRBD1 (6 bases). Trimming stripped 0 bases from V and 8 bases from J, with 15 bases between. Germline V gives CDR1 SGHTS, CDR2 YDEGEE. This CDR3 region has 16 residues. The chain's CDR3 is CASSLGETKGDSPLHF. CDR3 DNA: TGTGCCAGCAGCTTGGGAGAAACCAAGGGGGATTCACCCCTCCACTTT.

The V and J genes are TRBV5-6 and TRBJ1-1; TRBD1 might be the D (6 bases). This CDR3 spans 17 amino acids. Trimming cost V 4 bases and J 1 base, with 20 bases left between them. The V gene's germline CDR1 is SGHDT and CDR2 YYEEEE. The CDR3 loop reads CASSPKGRGGENTEAFF. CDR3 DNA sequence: TGTGCCAGCAGCCCGAAGGGGCGCGGGGGCGAGAACACTGAAGCTTTCTTT.

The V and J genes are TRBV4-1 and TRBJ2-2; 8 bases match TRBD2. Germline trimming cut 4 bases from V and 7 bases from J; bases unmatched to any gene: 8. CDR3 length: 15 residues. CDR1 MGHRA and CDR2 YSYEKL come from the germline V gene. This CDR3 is CASSLEAGGGGELFF. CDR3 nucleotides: TGCGCCAGCAGCCTCGAGGCGGGGGGCGGCGGGGAGCTGTTTTTT.

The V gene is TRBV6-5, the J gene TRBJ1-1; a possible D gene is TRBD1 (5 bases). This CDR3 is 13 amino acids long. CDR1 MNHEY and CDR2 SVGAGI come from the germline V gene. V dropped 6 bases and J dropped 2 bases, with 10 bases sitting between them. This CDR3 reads CASSSDRNTEAFF. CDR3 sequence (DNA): TGTGCCAGCAGCTCCGACAGAAACACTGAAGCTTTCTTT.

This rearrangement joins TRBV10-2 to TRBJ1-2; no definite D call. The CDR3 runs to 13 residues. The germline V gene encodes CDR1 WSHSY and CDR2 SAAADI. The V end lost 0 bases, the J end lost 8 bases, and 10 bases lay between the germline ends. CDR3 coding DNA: TGCGCCAGCAGTGAGTCAGCCACTTTAGGCTACACCTTC. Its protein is CASSESATLGYTF.

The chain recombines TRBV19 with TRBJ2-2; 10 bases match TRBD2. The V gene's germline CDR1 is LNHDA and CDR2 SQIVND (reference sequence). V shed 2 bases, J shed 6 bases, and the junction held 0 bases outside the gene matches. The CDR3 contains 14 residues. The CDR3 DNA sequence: TGTGCCAGTAGTATAACTAGCGGGGCCGGGGAGCTGTTTTTT. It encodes CASSITSGAGELFF.

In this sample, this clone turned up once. The chain's CDR3 is CASSPRASGQETQYF. The CDR3 bases are TGTGCCAGCTCACCACGTGCTAGCGGACAAGAGACCCAGTACTTC. The chain has TRBV18 and TRBJ2-5, with 7 bases matching TRBD2. The CDR3 has 15 amino acids. The J segment lost 2 bases and the V segment lost 1 base, leaving 4 bases of the junction unmatched. In germline, CDR1 is KGHSH, CDR2 LQKENI.

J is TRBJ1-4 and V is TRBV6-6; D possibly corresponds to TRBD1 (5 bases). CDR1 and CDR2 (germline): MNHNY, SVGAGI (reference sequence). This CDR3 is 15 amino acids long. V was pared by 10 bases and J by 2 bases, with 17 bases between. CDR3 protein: CATHRIGITNEKLFF. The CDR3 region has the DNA TGTGCCACGCACAGGATAGGAATCACTAATGAAAAACTGTTTTTT.

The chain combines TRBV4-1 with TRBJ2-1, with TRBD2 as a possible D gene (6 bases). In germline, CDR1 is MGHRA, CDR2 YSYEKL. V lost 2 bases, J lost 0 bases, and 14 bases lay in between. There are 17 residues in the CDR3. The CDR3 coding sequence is TGCGCCAGCAGCCAAACGGGAGTTGCGAGCTCCTACAATGAGCAGTTCTTC. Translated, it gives CASSQTGVASSYNEQFF.

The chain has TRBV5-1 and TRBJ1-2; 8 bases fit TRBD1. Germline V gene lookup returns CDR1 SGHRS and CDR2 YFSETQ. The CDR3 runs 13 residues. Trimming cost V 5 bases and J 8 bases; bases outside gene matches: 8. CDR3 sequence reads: CASSSDRGGGYTF. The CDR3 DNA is TGCGCCAGCAGTTCCGACAGGGGTGGCGGCTACACCTTC. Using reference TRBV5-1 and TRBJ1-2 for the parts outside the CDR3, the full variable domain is KAGVTQTPRYLIKTRGQQVTLSCSPISGHRSVSWYQQTPGQGLQFLFEYFSETQRNKGNFPGRFSGRQFSNSRSEMNVSTLELGDSALYLCASSSDRGGGYTFGSGTRLTVV.

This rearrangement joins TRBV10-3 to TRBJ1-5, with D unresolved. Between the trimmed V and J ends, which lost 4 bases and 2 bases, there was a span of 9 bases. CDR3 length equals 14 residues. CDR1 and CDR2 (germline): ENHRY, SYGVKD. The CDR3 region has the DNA TGTGCCATCAGTGGCGGTTGGGGCAATCAGCCCCAGCATTTT. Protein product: CAISGGWGNQPQHF.

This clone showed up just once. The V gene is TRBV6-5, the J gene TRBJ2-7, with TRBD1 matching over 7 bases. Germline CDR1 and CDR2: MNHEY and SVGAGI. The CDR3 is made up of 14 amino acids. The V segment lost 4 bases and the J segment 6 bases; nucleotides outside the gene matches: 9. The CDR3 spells CASSLNRGSSEQYF. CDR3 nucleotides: TGTGCCAGCAGTTTAAACAGGGGATCCAGCGAGCAGTACTTC.

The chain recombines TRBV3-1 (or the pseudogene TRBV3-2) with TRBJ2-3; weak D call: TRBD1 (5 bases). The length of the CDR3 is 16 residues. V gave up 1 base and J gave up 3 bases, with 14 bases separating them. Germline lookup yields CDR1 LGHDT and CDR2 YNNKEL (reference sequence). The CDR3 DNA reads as TGTGCCAGCAGCCAAGGTAAAGGGGATTATACAGATACGCAGTATTTT. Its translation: CASSQGKGDYTDTQYF.

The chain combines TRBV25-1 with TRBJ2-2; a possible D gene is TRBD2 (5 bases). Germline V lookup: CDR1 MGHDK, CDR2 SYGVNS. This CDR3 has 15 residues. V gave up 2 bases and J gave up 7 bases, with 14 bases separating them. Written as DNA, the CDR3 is TGTGCCAGCAGTGAAGGAGGCGGGCCGGGCGGGGAGCTGTTTTTT. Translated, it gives CASSEGGGPGGELFF.

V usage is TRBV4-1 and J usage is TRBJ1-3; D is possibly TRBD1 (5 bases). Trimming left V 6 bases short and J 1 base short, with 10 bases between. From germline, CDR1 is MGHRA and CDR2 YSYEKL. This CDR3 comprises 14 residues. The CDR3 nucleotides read TGCGCCAGCAGACGGGAGGGGTCTGGAAACACCATATATTTT. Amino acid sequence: CASRREGSGNTIYF.

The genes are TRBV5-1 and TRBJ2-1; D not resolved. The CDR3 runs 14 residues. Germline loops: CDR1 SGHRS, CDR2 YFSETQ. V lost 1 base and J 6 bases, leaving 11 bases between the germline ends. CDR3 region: CASSLLGGTNEQFF. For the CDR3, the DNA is TGCGCCAGCAGCTTGCTCGGCGGAACCAATGAGCAGTTCTTC.

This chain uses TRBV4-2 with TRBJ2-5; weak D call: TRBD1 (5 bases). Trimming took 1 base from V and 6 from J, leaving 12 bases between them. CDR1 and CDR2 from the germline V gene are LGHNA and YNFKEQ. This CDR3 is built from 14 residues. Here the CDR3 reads CASSQVGVPKTQYF. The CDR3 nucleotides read TGTGCCAGCAGCCAAGTAGGGGTTCCCAAGACCCAGTACTTC.

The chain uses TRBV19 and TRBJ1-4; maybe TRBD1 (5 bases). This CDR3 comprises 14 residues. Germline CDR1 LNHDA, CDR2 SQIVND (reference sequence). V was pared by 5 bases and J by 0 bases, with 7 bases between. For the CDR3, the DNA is TGTGCCAGTAGTGGAGGGGCAACTAATGAAAAACTGTTTTTT. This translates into CASSGGATNEKLFF.

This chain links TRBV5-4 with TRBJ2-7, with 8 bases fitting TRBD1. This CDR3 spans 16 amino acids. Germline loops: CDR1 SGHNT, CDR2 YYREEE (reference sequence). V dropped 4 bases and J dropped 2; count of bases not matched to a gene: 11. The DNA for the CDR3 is TGTGCCAGCAGCCCTTCCCCCGGGACAGGAACCTACGAGCAGTACTTC. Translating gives CASSPSPGTGTYEQYF.

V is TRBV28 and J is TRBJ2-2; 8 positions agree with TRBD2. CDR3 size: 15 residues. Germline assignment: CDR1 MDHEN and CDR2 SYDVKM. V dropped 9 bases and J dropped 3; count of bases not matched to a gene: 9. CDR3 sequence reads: CASSPGGLYTGELFF. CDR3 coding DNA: TGTGCCAGTTCCCCGGGGGGGCTGTACACCGGGGAGCTGTTTTTT.

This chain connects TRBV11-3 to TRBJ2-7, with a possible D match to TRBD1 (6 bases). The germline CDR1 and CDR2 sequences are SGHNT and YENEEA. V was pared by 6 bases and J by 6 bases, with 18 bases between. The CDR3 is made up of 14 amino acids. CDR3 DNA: TGTGCCAGCAGTCCACGGGCAGGGGCCCTCGAGCAGTACTTC. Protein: CASSPRAGALEQYF.

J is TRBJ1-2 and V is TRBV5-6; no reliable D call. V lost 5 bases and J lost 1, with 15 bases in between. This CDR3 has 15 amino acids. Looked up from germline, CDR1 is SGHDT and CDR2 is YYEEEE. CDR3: CASRLRGEGNYGYTF. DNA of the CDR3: TGTGCCAGCAGACTGCGTGGGGAGGGTAACTATGGCTACACCTTC.

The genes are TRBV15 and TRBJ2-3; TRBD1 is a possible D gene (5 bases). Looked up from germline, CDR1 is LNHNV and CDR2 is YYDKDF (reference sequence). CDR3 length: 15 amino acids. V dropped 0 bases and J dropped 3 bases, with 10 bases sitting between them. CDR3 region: CATSRENRPTDTQYF. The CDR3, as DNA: TGTGCCACCAGCAGAGAGAACAGGCCTACAGATACGCAGTATTTT.

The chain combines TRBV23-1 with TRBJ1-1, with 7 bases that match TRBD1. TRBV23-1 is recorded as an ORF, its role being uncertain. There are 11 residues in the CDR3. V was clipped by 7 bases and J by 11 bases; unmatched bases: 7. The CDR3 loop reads CASTDDREAFF. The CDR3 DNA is TGCGCCAGCACCGACGACAGGGAGGCTTTCTTT.

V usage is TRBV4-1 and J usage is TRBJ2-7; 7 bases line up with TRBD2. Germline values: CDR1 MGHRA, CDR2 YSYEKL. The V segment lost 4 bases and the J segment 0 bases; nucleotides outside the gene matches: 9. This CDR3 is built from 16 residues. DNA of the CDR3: TGCGCCAGCAGCCGGGCCGGACTAGGAAGCTCCTACGAGCAGTACTTC. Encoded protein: CASSRAGLGSSYEQYF.